The rows below give T cell receptor beta chains drawn from one sample of a study of identical twins. Each CDR3 protein gets one entry after TCRdb re-called the 5' RACE reads with MiXCR. The repertoire holds about 700,000 distinct CDR3 sequences, with 8% to 9% as singletons. The same sample was also studied in work on yellow fever vaccine responses in identical twins.

What was sequenced was PBMCs. The receptor source for this set is a woman in her late teens or twenties in good health. The CDR3 runs from the conserved cysteine through the conserved F or W. Each record gives: clone size, V gene, D gene, J gene, CDR3 DNA, CDR3 protein. A D gene is named only where the DNA matches it firmly. Only part of the rows carry a size: once, few, many, or a class if the clone is expanded.

-,TRBV29-1,TRBD1,TRBJ2-7,TGCAGCGTTTCGACAGGGGGCCCCTACGAGCAGTACTTC,CSVSTGGPYEQYF
-,TRBV15,-,TRBJ2-1,TGTGCCACCAGCACCGAGGGTTATGAGCAGTTCTTC,CATSTEGYEQFF
-,TRBV7-2,TRBD2,TRBJ2-3,TGTGCCAGCGCGGGACTAGCGGGAGGGCGGGTCACAGATACGCAGTATTTT,CASAGLAGGRVTDTQYF
many,TRBV11-2,-,TRBJ1-1,TGTGCCAGCAGCCGTACGGGACGGAAGAACACTGAAGCTTTCTTT,CASSRTGRKNTEAFF
many,TRBV12-3/TRBV12-4,TRBD2,TRBJ2-1,TGTGCCAGCAGCCCAATAGCGGGAATGGGGGGCAATGAGCAGTTCTTC,CASSPIAGMGGNEQFF
-,TRBV6-2/TRBV6-3,TRBD1,TRBJ1-5,TGTGCCAGCAGTTATGGGACAGGGTTTCAGCCCCAGCATTTT,CASSYGTGFQPQHF
few,TRBV20-1,TRBD2,TRBJ2-3,TGCAGTGCTAGCGGGGGGACTACCACAGATACGCAGTATTTT,CSASGGTTTDTQYF
many,TRBV12-3/TRBV12-4,TRBD1,TRBJ2-2,TGTGCCAGCGTAAACAGGGGCGGGAACACCGGGGAGCTGTTTTTT,CASVNRGGNTGELFF
-,TRBV20-1,TRBD2,TRBJ2-7,TGCAGTGCTAGAGATGCGGGGGGTACAAGGGAGCAGTACTTC,CSARDAGGTREQYF
many,TRBV20-1,TRBD1,TRBJ2-5,TGCAGTGGACAGGGCGTAGATAGGGAGACCCAGTACTTC,CSGQGVDRETQYF
-,TRBV28,-,TRBJ1-2,TGTGCCAGCCGCCCCGGGCCCTATGGCTACACCTTC,CASRPGPYGYTF
many,TRBV6-1,TRBD1,TRBJ1-2,TGTGCCAGCAGGGAAGGCGGGACAGGGGATCTTGGCTACACCTTC,CASREGGTGDLGYTF
-,TRBV29-1,TRBD1,TRBJ2-2,TGCAGCACAGGGACAGTTAACACCGGGGAGCTGTTTTTT,CSTGTVNTGELFF
-,TRBV2,TRBD2,TRBJ2-3,TGTGCCATCCGCTTCCGAGCGGGAGATGGCACAGATACGCAGTATTTT,CAIRFRAGDGTDTQYF